This T cell receptor (beta chain) was profiled in a study of post-analysis software for immune sequencing data. Findings and limits, study-wide: Those samples that were prepared in the same batch co-clustered strongly by F measure. Controls significantly exceeded multiple sclerosis patients in normalized Chao1 diversity. The five TRBV segments detected at higher frequency in patients than in controls included TRBV5-6, TRBV5-1 and TRBV20-1.

Unique molecular identifiers had been added to the TCR beta cDNA libraries. Starting from about 0.94 to 9.7 million T cells, the study yielded 460,000 or so cDNA molecules. Via MiXCR, TCRdb re-called the PCR reads, giving one row per CDR3 protein. The sample includes approximately 730,000 distinct CDR3 sequences, about 27% of them seen just once. To note about this clonotype: What it recognizes is unknown. The junction departs from germline at one end; a sequencing error may be responsible.

This CDR3 has 15 amino acids. Germline CDR1 is ENHRY and CDR2 is SYGVKD. This receptor was identified in a girl aged 10 to 17 with multiple sclerosis. The sequenced material came from blood. The chain links TRBV10-3 to TRBJ1-5; D unresolved. CDR3 loop: CATSESYYSNQPQHF. The DNA of the CDR3 is TGTGCCACCAGTGAGTCTTATTATAGCAATCAGCCCCAGCATTTT.